The 16 T cell receptor beta chains listed next were all sequenced from one sample in a study of human T cells and chemical hapten exposure. Time point of the sample: healthy volunteer bleed at 6 weeks. The total RNA was obtained from whole blood that was not fractionated. From the RACE reads, TCRdb called clonotypes with MiXCR, one entry per CDR3 protein. The sample lists around 35,000 distinct CDR3 sequences, roughly 5% occurring once. Input material: whole blood. These receptors originate from a human donor in good health. Some clones in this sample may be carry-over from other donors' samples.

The rearrangement joins TRBV10-3 to TRBJ2-6; D is uncertain. From germline, CDR1 is ENHRY and CDR2 SYGVKD. Trimming removed 4 bases at V and 0 bases at J, with 10 bases between. This CDR3 is built from 16 residues. The CDR3 region is CAISVGLDSGANVLTF. In nucleotides, the CDR3 is TGTGCCATCAGTGTGGGATTGGACTCTGGGGCCAACGTCCTGACTTTC.

At least ten counts were recorded for this clonotype. The V gene is TRBV27, the J gene TRBJ2-7, with 12 bases identical to TRBD2. Germline CDR1 MNHEY, CDR2 SMNVEV (reference sequence). V lost 6 bases and J lost 5; bases outside the gene matches: 17. The CDR3 spans 18 residues. CDR3 protein: CASSSNRLAGVFSNEQYF. CDR3 DNA sequence: TGTGCCAGCAGCTCCAACAGACTAGCGGGAGTTTTTTCTAACGAGCAGTACTTC.

The rearrangement links TRBV28 to TRBJ2-6; no definite D call. The germline gives CDR1 MDHEN, CDR2 SYDVKM. CDR3 size: 16 residues. Deletions cut 4 bases from V and 1 base from J, with 11 bases between. CDR3: CASSSPGRSGANVLTF. The DNA of the CDR3 is TGTGCCAGCAGTTCTCCCGGGCGATCTGGGGCCAACGTCCTGACTTTC.

This clonotype was seen more than once but under ten times. The CDR3 DNA is TGTGCCAGCAGCCTTACAGAACTCACCGAAGCTTTCTTT. This gives the protein CASSLTELTEAFF. V gene TRBV3-1 combines with J gene TRBJ1-1; D is unresolved. Germline V gene data show CDR1 as LGHDT and CDR2 as YNNKEL (reference sequence). CDR3 length: 13 residues. V was clipped by 4 bases and J by 8 bases, with 14 bases between them.

This clonotype occurred many times. J is TRBJ2-2 and V is TRBV24-1, with D possibly matching TRBD2 (5 bases). Germline CDR1 and CDR2: KGHDR and SFDVKD. V was shortened by 4 bases and J by 0 bases, with 14 bases between the two germline ends. The CDR3 totals 17 residues. The CDR3 protein is CATSDPYGGSNTGELFF. CDR3 sequence (DNA): TGTGCCACCAGTGACCCTTATGGAGGTTCGAACACCGGGGAGCTGTTTTTT.

This clonotype was found many times. This chain connects TRBV7-2 to TRBJ2-1; 9 bases agree with TRBD2. Germline lookup yields CDR1 SGHTA and CDR2 FQGNSA. The CDR3 spans 16 residues. The junction had 7 bases not matched to a gene; V was cut back by 5 bases and J by 2 bases. The CDR3 DNA reads TGTGCCAGCAGCATTAGCGGGGGCCTAACCTACAATGAGCAGTTCTTC. It yields the protein CASSISGGLTYNEQFF.

In this sample, this clonotype turned up many times. V and J are TRBV12-3 or TRBV12-4 and TRBJ2-6; 12 bases map to TRBD2. The CDR3 has 17 amino acids. With 5 bases clipped from V and 1 base from J, the junction kept 3 bases outside the gene matches. The CDR3: CASSILAGGSGANVLTF. The CDR3 coding sequence is TGTGCCAGCAGTATACTAGCGGGAGGTTCTGGGGCCAACGTCCTGACTTTC.

The V call is TRBV20-1, the J call TRBJ2-3, with 13 positions matching TRBD2. The CDR3 contains 18 residues. Germline V gives CDR1 DFQATT, CDR2 SNEGSKA (reference sequence). Losses at the gene ends were 5 bases for V and 1 base for J; bases not matched to a gene: 12. The CDR3 nucleotides are TGCAGTGCTTTTACTAGCGGGAGGGCCCCGGGGGGCACAGATACGCAGTATTTT. This sequence encodes CSAFTSGRAPGGTDTQYF.

On this clonotype: Compared with germline, one end of the junction differs, possibly owing to a read error. This chain uses TRBV25-1 with TRBJ1-1; TRBD1 agrees at 8 bases. Germline V gives CDR1 MGHDK, CDR2 SYGVNS. CDR3 length: 14 residues. DNA for the CDR3: TGTGCCAGCATGAGCGGACAGGGTAGCACTGAAACTTTCTTT. As protein: CASMSGQGSTETFF.

This clonotype showed up many times. J is TRBJ2-7 and V is TRBV7-2; no clear D gene. Between the trimmed V and J ends, which lost 3 bases and 6 bases, there was a span of 12 bases. The CDR3 length is 13 residues. The germline gives CDR1 SGHTA, CDR2 FQGNSA. The DNA for the CDR3 is TGTGCCAGCAGCTTCCTCGGTCCGGGCGAGCAGTACTTC. Translated, it gives CASSFLGPGEQYF. Looking up the rest from reference TRBV7-2 and TRBJ2-7 gives the full variable domain: GAGVSQSPSNKVTEKGKDVELRCDPISGHTALYWYRQSLGQGLEFLIYFQGNSAPDKSGLPSDRFSAERTGGSVSTLTIQRTQQEDSAVYLCASSFLGPGEQYFGPGTRLTVT.

This clonotype has at least ten counts. The chain links TRBV5-5 to TRBJ2-5; D uncertain. The V end lost 0 bases, the J end lost 1 base, and 4 bases lay between the germline ends. Germline CDR1 reads SGHKS; CDR2 reads YYEKEE (reference sequence). The CDR3 spans 13 residues. CDR3: CASSLASQETQYF. As DNA, the CDR3 is TGTGCCAGCAGCTTGGCGAGCCAAGAGACCCAGTACTTC.

This clonotype occurred a few times. The chain uses TRBV7-9 and TRBJ2-7, with TRBD1 matching over 7 bases. Germline assignment: CDR1 SEHNR and CDR2 FQNEAQ (reference sequence). The CDR3 is made up of 13 amino acids. The J segment lost 2 bases and the V segment lost 4 bases, leaving 2 bases of the junction unmatched. CDR3 protein: CASSWQGAYEQYF. The DNA for the CDR3 is TGTGCCAGCAGCTGGCAGGGGGCCTACGAGCAGTACTTC.

On this clonotype itself: A much more abundant neighbour one base away suggests this may be a read error. The chain carries TRBV12-3 or TRBV12-4 and TRBJ2-3; no firm D call. Trimming left V 5 bases short and J 4 bases short, with 19 bases between. This CDR3 spans 16 amino acids. The CDR3 reads CASSKTDRWGSDTQYF. The DNA for the CDR3 is TGTGCCAGCAGTAAAACTGACCGTTGGGGTTCAGATACGCAGTATTTT.

In its sample, this clonotype was seen many times. This chain connects TRBV29-1 to TRBJ1-5; TRBD1 is a possible D gene (6 bases). Trimming shortened V by 6 bases and J by 4 bases, and 13 bases separated the two germline ends. Looked up from germline, CDR1 is SQVTM and CDR2 is ANQGSEA. The CDR3 contains 13 residues. This CDR3 reads CSVGGERNQPQHF. DNA for the CDR3: TGCAGCGTAGGGGGGGAGAGAAATCAGCCCCAGCATTTT.

This clonotype showed up many times. The chain employs TRBV6-2 or TRBV6-3 and TRBJ2-1; 12 bases line up with TRBD1. V lost 6 bases and J lost 7; bases outside the gene matches: 4. CDR1 is MNHEY, CDR2 SVGEGT, per germline. CDR3 length equals 14 residues. The CDR3 DNA sequence: TGTGCCAGCAGGGGACAGGGGGCTGAGAATGAGCAGTTCTTC. Its protein product is CASRGQGAENEQFF.

At least ten counts were recorded for this clonotype. The chain links TRBV11-2 to TRBJ2-3, with TRBD2 matching over 7 bases. There are 15 residues in the CDR3. The V gene's germline CDR1 is SGHAT and CDR2 FQNNGV. Trimming removed 5 bases from V and 0 bases from J; junction bases left unmatched: 5. DNA of the CDR3: TGTGCCAGCAGCGGCAAGCGGGATAGCACAGATACGCAGTATTTT. It encodes CASSGKRDSTDTQYF. The full variable domain, its missing parts supplied by reference TRBV11-2 and TRBJ2-3, is EAGVAQSPRYKIIEKRQSVAFWCNPISGHATLYWYQQILGQGPKLLIQFQNNGVVDDSQLPKDRFSAERLKGVDSTLKIQPAKLEDSAVYLCASSGKRDSTDTQYFGPGTRLTVL.